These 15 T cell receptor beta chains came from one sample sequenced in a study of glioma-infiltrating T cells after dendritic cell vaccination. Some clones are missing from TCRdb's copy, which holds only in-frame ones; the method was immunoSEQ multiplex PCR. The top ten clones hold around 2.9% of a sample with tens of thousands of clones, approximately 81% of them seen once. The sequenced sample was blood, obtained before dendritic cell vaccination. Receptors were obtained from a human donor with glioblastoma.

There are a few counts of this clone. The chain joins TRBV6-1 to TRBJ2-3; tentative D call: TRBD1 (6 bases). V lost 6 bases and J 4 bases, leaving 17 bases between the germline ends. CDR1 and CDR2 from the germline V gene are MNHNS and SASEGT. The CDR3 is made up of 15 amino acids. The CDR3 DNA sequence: TGTGCCAGCAGCTTAACACAGGGCCCGGCAGATACGCAGTATTTT. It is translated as CASSLTQGPADTQYF.

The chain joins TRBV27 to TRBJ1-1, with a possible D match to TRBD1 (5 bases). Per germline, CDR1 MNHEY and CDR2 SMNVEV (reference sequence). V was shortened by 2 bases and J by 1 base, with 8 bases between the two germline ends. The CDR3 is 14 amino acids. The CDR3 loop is CASSLDSSNTEAFF. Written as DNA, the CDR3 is TGTGCCAGCAGTTTAGACAGCTCGAACACTGAAGCTTTCTTT.

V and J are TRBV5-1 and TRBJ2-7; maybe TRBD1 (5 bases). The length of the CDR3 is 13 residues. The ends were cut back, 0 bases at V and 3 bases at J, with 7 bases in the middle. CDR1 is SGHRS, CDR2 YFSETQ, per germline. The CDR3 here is CASSLGQYYEQYF. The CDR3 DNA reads TGCGCCAGCAGCTTGGGACAGTACTACGAGCAGTACTTC.

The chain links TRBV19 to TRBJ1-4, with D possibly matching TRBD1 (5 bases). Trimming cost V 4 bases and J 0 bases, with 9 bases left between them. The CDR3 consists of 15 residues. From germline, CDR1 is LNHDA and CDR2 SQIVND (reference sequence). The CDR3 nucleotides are TGTGCCAGTAGTACCCCGGGGGCAACTAATGAAAAACTGTTTTTT. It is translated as CASSTPGATNEKLFF.

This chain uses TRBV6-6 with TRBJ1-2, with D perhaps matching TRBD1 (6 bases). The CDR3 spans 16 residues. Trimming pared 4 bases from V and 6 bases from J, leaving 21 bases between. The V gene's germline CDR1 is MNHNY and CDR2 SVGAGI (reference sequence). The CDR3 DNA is TGTGCCAGCAGTTCCCGGGGGGGGGCGGTTTGGGATGGCTACACCTTC. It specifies CASSSRGGAVWDGYTF.

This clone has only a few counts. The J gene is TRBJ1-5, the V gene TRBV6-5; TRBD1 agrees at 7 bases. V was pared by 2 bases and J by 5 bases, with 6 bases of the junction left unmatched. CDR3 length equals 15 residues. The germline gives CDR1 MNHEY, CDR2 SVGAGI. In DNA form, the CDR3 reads TGTGCCAGCAGTTACGGGACAGCTCCCGATCAGCCCCAGCATTTT. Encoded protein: CASSYGTAPDQPQHF.

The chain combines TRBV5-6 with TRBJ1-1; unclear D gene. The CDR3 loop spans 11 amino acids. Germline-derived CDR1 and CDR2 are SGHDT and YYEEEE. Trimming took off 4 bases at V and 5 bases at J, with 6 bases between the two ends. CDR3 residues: CASSLFTEAFF. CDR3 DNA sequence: TGTGCCAGCAGCCTCTTTACTGAAGCTTTCTTT. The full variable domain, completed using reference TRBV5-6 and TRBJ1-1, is DAGVTQSPTHLIKTRGQQVTLRCSPKSGHDTVSWYQQALGQGPQFIFQYYEEEERQRGNFPDRFSGHQFPNYSSELNVNALLLGDSALYLCASSLFTEAFFGQGTRLTVV.

The DNA for the CDR3 is TGTGCCAGCTCGCTGACAGGGGAAGGCACTGAAGCTTTCTTT. Translation: CASSLTGEGTEAFF. V usage is TRBV18 and J usage is TRBJ1-1; 8 bases agree with TRBD1. Germline trimming cut 6 bases from V and 4 bases from J; bases unmatched to any gene: 7. In germline, CDR1 is KGHSH, CDR2 LQKENI. The CDR3 has 14 residues.

The CDR3, as DNA: TGTGCCAGCAGCTCCGGGACAGGGGGAGATCAGCCCCAGCATTTT. It codes for CASSSGTGGDQPQHF. The chain carries TRBV7-2 and TRBJ1-5, with 11 positions matching TRBD1. The junction had 4 bases not matched to a gene; V was cut back by 4 bases and J by 5 bases. The germline V gene has CDR1 SGHTA and CDR2 FQGNSA. The CDR3 covers 15 residues.

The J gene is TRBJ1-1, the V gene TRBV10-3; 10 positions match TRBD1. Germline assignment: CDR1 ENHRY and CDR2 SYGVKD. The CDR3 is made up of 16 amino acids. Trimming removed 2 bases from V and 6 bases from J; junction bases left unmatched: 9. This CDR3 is CAISETTGTGDAEAFF. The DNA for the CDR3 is TGTGCCATCAGTGAGACTACCGGGACAGGGGACGCTGAAGCTTTCTTT.

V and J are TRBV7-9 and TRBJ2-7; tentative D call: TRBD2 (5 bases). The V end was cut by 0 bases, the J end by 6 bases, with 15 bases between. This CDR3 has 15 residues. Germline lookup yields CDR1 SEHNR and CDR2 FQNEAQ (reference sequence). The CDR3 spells CASSLASPSRGEQYF. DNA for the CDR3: TGTGCCAGCAGCTTAGCGAGCCCTTCTCGGGGCGAGCAGTACTTC.

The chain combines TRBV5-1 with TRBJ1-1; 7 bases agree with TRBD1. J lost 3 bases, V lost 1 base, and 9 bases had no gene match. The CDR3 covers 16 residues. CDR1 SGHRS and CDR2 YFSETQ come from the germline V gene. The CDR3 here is CASSLTKGAVDTEAFF. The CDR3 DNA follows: TGCGCCAGCAGCTTGACAAAGGGGGCAGTGGACACTGAAGCTTTCTTT.

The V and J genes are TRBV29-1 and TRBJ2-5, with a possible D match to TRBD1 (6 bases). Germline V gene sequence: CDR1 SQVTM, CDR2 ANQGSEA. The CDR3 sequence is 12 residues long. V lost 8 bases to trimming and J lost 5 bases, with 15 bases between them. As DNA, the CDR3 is TGCAGCACGGGACAACTGGGGGAGACCCAGTACTTC. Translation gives CSTGQLGETQYF.

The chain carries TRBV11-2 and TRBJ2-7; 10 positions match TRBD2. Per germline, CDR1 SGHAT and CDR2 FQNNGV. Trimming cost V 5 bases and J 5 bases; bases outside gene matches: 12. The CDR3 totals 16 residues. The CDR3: CASSARLAGAWDEQYF. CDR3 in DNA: TGTGCCAGCAGCGCCCGTCTAGCGGGGGCCTGGGACGAGCAGTACTTC.

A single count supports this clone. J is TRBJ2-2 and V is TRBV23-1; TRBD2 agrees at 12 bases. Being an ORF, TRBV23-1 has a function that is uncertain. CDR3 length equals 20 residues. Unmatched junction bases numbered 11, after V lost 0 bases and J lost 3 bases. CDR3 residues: CASSQSSLAGGPWDTGELFF. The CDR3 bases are TGCGCCAGCAGTCAATCGTCGCTAGCGGGAGGGCCGTGGGACACCGGGGAGCTGTTTTTT.